These T cell receptor beta chains were read from a single sample in a study of T-cell memory formation after mild COVID-19. TCRdb analysed the 5' RACE reads with MiXCR anew, one entry per CDR3 protein. This sample has about 440,000 distinct CDR3 sequences, with around 19% found just once. The sample comprised PBMCs or a T cell subset sorted from them (not recorded which). The receptors come from an adult woman who had mild COVID-19 (a few samples of this study predate the infection). Cell type and time point are not known. Both conserved end residues are part of each CDR3.

V gene,CDR3 protein
TRBV20-1,CSATGTGYEKLFF
TRBV11-3,CASSSRTDYGYTF
TRBV7-2,CASRLGWLASSTDTQYF
TRBV7-9,CASIGSTDTQYF
TRBV11-2,CASNPNTSPGELFF
TRBV7-9,CASRTSGGAYNEQFF
TRBV24-1,CATSVSGGISADTQYF
TRBV7-8,CASSLALGRGNQPQHF
TRBV6-2/TRBV6-3,CASRPGHQPYEQYF
TRBV6-2/TRBV6-3,CASSQVGQGYHEQYF
TRBV6-1,CASSTGTGGFRGTEAFF
TRBV11-2,CASSLEASGIGTQYF
TRBV5-6,CARSLGSNQPQHF
TRBV5-4,CASSPWTANTEAFF
TRBV5-1,CASSLSVGFQETQYF
TRBV20-1,CSSFSSYNEQFF
TRBV20-1,CSASTRTTHWIAQEQYF
TRBV5-4,CASSPPGLAYNEQFF
TRBV29-1,CSVPTGTAPYEQYF
TRBV12-3/TRBV12-4,CASSLGEALDTEAFF
TRBV20-1,CSATSGSGGAFYNEQFF
TRBV12-3/TRBV12-4,CASSAGLARGELFF
TRBV5-6,CASSLKWGVRTDTQYF
TRBV30,CAWSVTSGVKDTQYF
TRBV12-3/TRBV12-4,CASSPIVEHEQFF
TRBV19,CASSPIAGGVYNEQFF
TRBV11-1,CASSTRQGTNTGELFF